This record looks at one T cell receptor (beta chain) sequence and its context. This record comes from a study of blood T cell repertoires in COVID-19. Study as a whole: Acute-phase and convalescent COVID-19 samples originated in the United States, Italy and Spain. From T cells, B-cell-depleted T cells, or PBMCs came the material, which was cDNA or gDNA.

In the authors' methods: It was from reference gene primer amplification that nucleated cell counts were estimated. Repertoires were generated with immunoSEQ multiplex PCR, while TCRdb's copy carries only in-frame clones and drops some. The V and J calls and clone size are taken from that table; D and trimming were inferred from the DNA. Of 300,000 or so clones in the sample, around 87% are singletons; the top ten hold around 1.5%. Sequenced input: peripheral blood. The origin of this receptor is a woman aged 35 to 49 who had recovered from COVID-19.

The CDR3 DNA sequence: TGTGCCAGTAGTACCAACCTCGGGACAGGGTTCAATCAGCCCCAGCATTTT. Amino acid sequence: CASSTNLGTGFNQPQHF. The chain recombines TRBV19 with TRBJ1-5, with TRBD1 matching over 9 bases. The CDR3 runs to 17 residues. V was pared by 4 bases and J by 3 bases, with 10 bases of the junction left unmatched. Germline V CDR1 and CDR2: LNHDA, SQIVND (reference sequence).